The 10 T cell receptor beta chains given below trace back to one sample, sequenced in a study of Graves' ophthalmopathy and Graves' hyperthyroidism. Using RNA transcripts, the TCR beta CDR3 regions were amplified. HTBI primers primed a first-round RT-PCR, and a second-round multiplex PCR followed. In TCRdb, the multiplex PCR reads were re-called with MiXCR into one record per CDR3 protein. Among 900,000 to 1,200,000 distinct CDR3 sequences listed, 35% to 45% were seen once. Sequencing input: peripheral blood or thyroid tissue (not recorded which). The receptors derive from an adult man with Graves' hyperthyroidism.

This chain joins TRBV7-9 and TRBJ1-6; 8 bases match TRBD1. Germline V gene sequence: CDR1 SEHNR, CDR2 FQNEAQ (reference sequence). V trimming: 8 bases; J trimming: 7 bases; junction bases outside the gene matches: 10. The CDR3 is 15 residues long. The CDR3 spells CASSPGQVANSPLHF. As DNA, the CDR3 is TGTGCCAGCTCACCGGGACAGGTGGCGAATTCACCCCTCCACTTT.

This clonotype appeared many times. The chain recombines TRBV10-3 with TRBJ1-1, with a tentative D call TRBD1 (6 bases). CDR3 length: 15 amino acids. CDR1 and CDR2 (germline): ENHRY, SYGVKD. V lost 2 bases, J lost 1 base, and 11 bases lay in between. The CDR3 here is CAISEASTGNTEAFF. CDR3 DNA sequence: TGTGCCATCAGTGAGGCCTCGACAGGGAACACTGAAGCTTTCTTT.

This clonotype has only a few counts. It may be a read error: a sequence one base away is much more abundant. This chain connects TRBV9 to TRBJ1-2; possible D gene TRBD1, 5 bases. The V gene's germline CDR1 is SGDLS and CDR2 YYNGEE. The CDR3 sequence is 15 residues long. Trimming removed 2 bases from V and 2 bases from J, with 13 bases in between. CDR3 in amino acids: CASSVGGGGNYGYTF. CDR3 sequence (DNA): TGTGCCAGCAGCGTGGGAGGCGGGGGAAACTATGGCTACACCTTC.

This clonotype has ten or more counts. The chain links TRBV10-3 to TRBJ1-4; the D is unclear. The CDR3 loop spans 13 amino acids. Germline loops: CDR1 ENHRY, CDR2 SYGVKD. V gave up 4 bases and J gave up 5 bases, with 8 bases separating them. CDR3 bases: TGTGCCATCAGTGTCAGGCGGAATGAAAAACTGTTTTTT. As protein: CAISVRRNEKLFF.

The sample holds many counts of this clonotype. J is TRBJ1-1 and V is TRBV19; 11 bases map to TRBD1. The CDR3 totals 16 residues. CDR1 and CDR2 from the germline V gene are LNHDA and SQIVND (reference sequence). V shed 7 bases and J 5 bases; nucleotides not matched to a gene: 12. The DNA of the CDR3 is TGTGCCAGTACCCAATCACGGACAGGGGGCTGGACTGAAGCTTTCTTT. Its translation is CASTQSRTGGWTEAFF.

The chain joins TRBV12-3 or TRBV12-4 to TRBJ1-5, with 9 nucleotides matching TRBD1. J was trimmed by 4 bases and V by 6 bases; bases with no gene match: 13. The CDR3 has 17 amino acids. This CDR3 is CASSPGGTGNLNQPQHF. DNA of the CDR3: TGTGCCAGCAGCCCCGGAGGGACAGGGAACTTGAATCAGCCCCAGCATTTT.

Comments on this clonotype: Being one base from a much bigger clone, this may be a read error. The conserved phenylalanine or tryptophan normally closing the CDR3 is absent here, so this likely arose from a read error. The V and J genes are TRBV10-3 and TRBJ2-7; a weak D match, TRBD2 (6 bases). Germline V gene data show CDR1 as ENHRY and CDR2 as SYGVKD. Trimming left V 0 bases short and J 7 bases short, with 13 bases between. The CDR3 has 14 residues. The CDR3 here is CAISESTAGYEQYS. In nucleotides, the CDR3 is TGTGCCATCAGTGAGTCGACTGCGGGGTATGAGCAGTACTCC.

This clonotype was counted at least ten times. The chain has TRBV19 and TRBJ1-5, with D hard to call. The V end was cut by 5 bases, the J end by 12 bases, with 11 bases between. There are 11 residues in the CDR3. Germline V gives CDR1 LNHDA, CDR2 SQIVND (reference sequence). CDR3 loop: CASSQHFNQHF. The CDR3 coding sequence is TGTGCCAGTAGTCAACACTTCAACCAGCATTTT.

This clonotype was counted ten times or more. The CDR3 here is CASSDKSSGNTIYF. For the CDR3, the DNA is TGTGCCAGCAGCGACAAGAGCTCTGGAAACACCATATATTTT. The V call is TRBV7-2, the J call TRBJ1-3; D gene unclear. Trimming left V 5 bases short and J 0 bases short, with 8 bases between. This CDR3 spans 14 amino acids. The germline V gene has CDR1 SGHTA and CDR2 FQGNSA.

This clonotype was counted between two and nine times. A much larger clone sits a single nucleotide away, making a read error possible. V is TRBV7-2 and J is TRBJ1-1; 7 bases are shared with TRBD1. Germline V CDR1 and CDR2: SGHTA, FQGNSA. The V segment lost 5 bases and the J segment 6 bases; nucleotides outside the gene matches: 9. CDR3 size: 14 residues. CDR3 in amino acids: CASSLRGLKPEAFF. CDR3 nucleotide sequence: TGTGCCAGCAGCCTGAGGGGGCTTAAGCCTGAAGCTTTCTTT.